This T cell receptor (beta chain) was found in a study of blood T cell repertoires in COVID-19. On the study more broadly: The study drew acute and convalescent COVID-19 samples from the United States, Italy and Spain. The analysed material was cDNA or gDNA that came from T cells, B-cell-depleted T cells, or PBMCs.

Germline CDR1 reads SNHLY; CDR2 reads FYNNEI. The CDR3 has 16 residues. V shed 5 bases, J shed 0 bases, and the junction held 4 bases outside the gene matches. Data came from immunoSEQ multiplex PCR; TCRdb stores just in-frame clones and leaves some out. The top ten hold 6.2% of the sample, which has roughly 100,000 clones, approximately 84% seen once. This receptor was identified in a human donor in a cohort sampled during active COVID-19. Input material: peripheral blood. The rearrangement links TRBV2 to TRBJ2-3; TRBD2 matches 11 bases. The CDR3, as DNA: TGTGCCAGCAGTATGGGACTAGCGGCTAGCACAGATACGCAGTATTTT. Amino acids: CASSMGLAASTDTQYF.